Detailed here is one T cell receptor (beta chain). CDR1 and CDR2 from the germline V gene are MNHEY and SVGAGI. There are 15 residues in the CDR3. V was shortened by 2 bases and J by 5 bases, with 15 bases between the two germline ends. The data were taken from a study of blood T cell repertoires in COVID-19. The overall study: Specimens from acute and convalescent COVID-19 originated in the United States, Italy and Spain. T cells, B-cell-depleted T cells, or PBMCs provided the cDNA or gDNA that served as material.

Original handling: Estimation of nucleated cell counts was performed using reference gene primer amplification. Data came from immunoSEQ multiplex PCR; TCRdb stores just in-frame clones and leaves some out. That table furnishes V, J and clone size, whereas the DNA furnished D and trimming. In the table there are some 70,000 clones, around 86% of which are singletons. This TCR was sampled from a man aged 50 to 59 with active COVID-19. Sequencing was done on a sample of peripheral blood. The chain recombines TRBV6-5 with TRBJ1-2; D perhaps matches TRBD1 (5 bases). In DNA form, the CDR3 reads TGTGCCAGCAGTTACCGTTTGCGGGGGGAATATGGCTACACCTTC. Translation: CASSYRLRGEYGYTF.